A selection of T cell receptor beta chains follows, all from one sample in a study of response to subunit inactivated influenza vaccine. TCRdb reanalysed the RT-PCR reads using MiXCR and keeps one entry per CDR3 protein. This sample carries 550,000 to 800,000 distinct CDR3 sequences, more than 11% of them seen once, and the ten largest clones take approximately 6.5%. The specimen was PBMCs from blood, collected around 14 days before vaccination. These receptor sequences come from a man aged 50 to 60 who received an inactivated influenza vaccine. CDR3s include the opening cysteine and the closing phenylalanine or tryptophan. A D gene is named only where the DNA matches it firmly. Clone size is shown for a subset of rows, as once, few, many or a class of expanded clone.

clone_size,j_call,d_call,cdr3_length,v_call,cdr3_nt,cdr3_aa
few,TRBJ2-2,-,16,TRBV12-3/TRBV12-4,TGTGCCAGCAGTTTTAGGAGCGGTGGGCACACCGGGGAGCTGTTTTTT,CASSFRSGGHTGELFF
-,TRBJ2-3,TRBD2,15,TRBV12-3/TRBV12-4,TGTGCCAGCAGTGGACTAGCGGGAAGGTCAGATACGCAGTATTTT,CASSGLAGRSDTQYF
few,TRBJ2-1,TRBD2,16,TRBV20-1,TGCAGTGCCCACATACCCGGGACTAATATAGGGGTTGAGCAGTTCTTC,CSAHIPGTNIGVEQFF
-,TRBJ2-3,TRBD2,16,TRBV7-9,TGTGCCAGCAGCTCCGGACTAGCGGGATATTCAGATACGCAGTATTTT,CASSSGLAGYSDTQYF
few,TRBJ2-7,-,13,TRBV5-5,TGTGCCAGCAGCGCCCGGGCGCCCTACGAGCAGTACTTC,CASSARAPYEQYF
-,TRBJ2-5,-,13,TRBV7-2,TGTGCCAGCAGCCAACAGGAGCGAGAGACCCAGTACTTC,CASSQQERETQYF
many,TRBJ2-3,-,15,TRBV5-1,TGCGCCAGCAGCCCCGGAGTTGCAAGCACAGATACGCAGTATTTT,CASSPGVASTDTQYF
few,TRBJ2-1,-,19,TRBV11-2,TGTGCCAGCAGCTTAGAACTATTTTCCCCAGGGGGGATAGAAAATGAGCAGTTCTTC,CASSLELFSPGGIENEQFF
-,TRBJ2-5,-,13,TRBV30,TGTGCCTGGAGTGTAGCCAACCCAGAGACCCAGTACTTC,CAWSVANPETQYF
many,TRBJ2-5,-,13,TRBV5-1,TGCGCCAGCACGTCCGGGAACGAAGAGACCCAGTACTTC,CASTSGNEETQYF
few,TRBJ1-5,TRBD1,16,TRBV4-2,TGTGCCAGCAGCCAATCGACAGGGTATAGCAATCAGCCCCAGCATTTT,CASSQSTGYSNQPQHF
many,TRBJ2-1,TRBD2,13,TRBV3-1,TGTGCCAGCAGCCAACTAGCGGGGAATGAGCAGTTCTTC,CASSQLAGNEQFF
-,TRBJ2-5,TRBD2,14,TRBV14,TGTGCCAGCAGCCCGGGACTAGTTGTTGAGACCCAGTACTTC,CASSPGLVVETQYF
few,TRBJ2-3,-,14,TRBV5-6,TGTGCCAGCAGGGCGGGACGGACCACAGATACGCAGTATTTT,CASRAGRTTDTQYF
few,TRBJ2-3,-,16,TRBV5-1,TGCGCCAGCAGCTTGGCCGGGGACCCGAGGGTAGATACGCAGTATTTT,CASSLAGDPRVDTQYF
few,TRBJ2-3,TRBD2,15,TRBV28,TGTGCCAGCAGTTTAGCGGGGGATCCGCTAGATACGCAGTATTTT,CASSLAGDPLDTQYF
-,TRBJ2-2,-,14,TRBV20-1,TGCAGTGCTAGGAGGCTAACGAACACCGGGGAGCTGTTTTTT,CSARRLTNTGELFF
few,TRBJ1-3,TRBD1,18,TRBV10-3,TGTGCCATCAGTGAGCAGATCCCGGGACAGGGGTCTGGAAACACCATATATTTT,CAISEQIPGQGSGNTIYF
-,TRBJ1-2,TRBD1,15,TRBV6-5,TGTGCCAGCAGTTACTCCCGGCAGGGGGACTATGGCTACACCTTC,CASSYSRQGDYGYTF
-,TRBJ2-3,TRBD1,13,TRBV29-1,TGCAGCGCCGACAGGGCTAGCACAGATACGCAGTATTTT,CSADRASTDTQYF